This entry concerns a single T cell receptor (beta chain). Its antigen is unidentified. The record originates from a study of T cells in tuberculosis. Measured with immunoSEQ multiplex PCR; TCRdb has only the in-frame clones, and not every one. The data contain around 29,000 clones, approximately 93% of them singletons. Overall study results and limits: Shorter CDR3-alpha in active tuberculosis partly drove smaller distances.

Looked up from germline, CDR1 is ENHRY and CDR2 is SYGVKD. V lost 6 bases to trimming and J lost 6 bases; unmatched junction nucleotides: 9. The length of the CDR3 is 14 residues. This rearrangement joins TRBV10-3 to TRBJ2-7; 9 positions agree with TRBD1. The sequence was obtained from a donor between 10 and 35 years old with latent tuberculosis or without tuberculosis infection. What was sequenced was PBMCs. In nucleotides, the CDR3 is TGTGCCATCAGCGGCTGGACAGGGGCTGGCGAGCAGTACTTC. Translating gives CAISGWTGAGEQYF.